This entry lists 22 T cell receptor beta chains sequenced from one sample in a study of control samples from healthy donors and cancer patients. The protocol was immunoSEQ multiplex PCR, while the TCRdb copy is restricted to in-frame clones and leaves out a portion. The sample lists about 18,000 clones; roughly 80% were seen once. The specimen was PBMCs. The receptors shown here come from an elderly man with head and neck cancer.

The genes are TRBV6-5 and TRBJ2-2; the D is unclear. V lost 2 bases and J lost 3, with 10 bases in between. This CDR3 region has 15 residues. Germline V gene lookup returns CDR1 MNHEY and CDR2 SVGAGI. CDR3 protein: CASSYADRYTGELFF. The CDR3 nucleotides are TGTGCCAGCAGTTACGCCGACCGATACACCGGGGAGCTGTTTTTT.

This clone was detected a few times. The rearrangement links TRBV7-7 to TRBJ2-7, with D unresolved. Germline CDR1 SSHAT, CDR2 FNYEAQ (reference sequence). This CDR3 is built from 13 residues. Trimming stripped 2 bases from V and 5 bases from J, with 10 bases between. CDR3 loop: CASSLTPSDEQYF. CDR3 bases: TGTGCCAGCAGCTTAACTCCCTCGGACGAGCAGTACTTC.

This clone was detected only a few times. The gene calls are TRBV7-9 and TRBJ1-1; 8 bases line up with TRBD1. The germline V gene has CDR1 SEHNR and CDR2 FQNEAQ (reference sequence). Unmatched junction bases numbered 7, after V lost 3 bases and J lost 1 base. CDR3 length: 16 residues. CDR3 sequence (DNA): TGTGCCAGCAGCTTGCAGGCAGGACAGGGGAACACTGAAGCTTTCTTT. Amino acids: CASSLQAGQGNTEAFF.

The chain couples TRBV5-4 to TRBJ2-3; weak D call: TRBD1 (6 bases). The CDR3 is 14 amino acids. The germline V and J ends were trimmed by 3 bases and 2 bases, with 10 bases remaining between them. In germline, CDR1 is SGHNT, CDR2 YYREEE (reference sequence). CDR3 nucleotide sequence: TGTGCCAGCAGCTACGGACAGAACACAGATACGCAGTATTTT. Translating it yields CASSYGQNTDTQYF.

V is TRBV10-3 and J is TRBJ2-3, with D tentatively TRBD1 (6 bases). The CDR3 totals 15 residues. The germline V and J ends were trimmed by 3 bases and 5 bases, with 15 bases remaining between them. Germline CDR1 ENHRY, CDR2 SYGVKD. The DNA of the CDR3 is TGTGCCATCAGTGATTGGCGTCAGGGGAAAGATACGCAGTATTTT. Protein sequence: CAISDWRQGKDTQYF.

This chain uses TRBV5-6 with TRBJ2-7; a weak D match, TRBD1 (5 bases). Trimming took off 0 bases at V and 3 bases at J, with 16 bases between the two ends. CDR3 length: 16 residues. Germline lookup yields CDR1 SGHDT and CDR2 YYEEEE. The CDR3 nucleotides read TGTGCCAGCAGCTTGGTAAGGGGCAGGGCGATCTACGAGCAGTACTTC. Protein product: CASSLVRGRAIYEQYF.

V gene TRBV19 combines with J gene TRBJ2-7; 12 bases fit TRBD1. Looked up from germline, CDR1 is LNHDA and CDR2 is SQIVND (reference sequence). The CDR3 sequence is 15 residues long. V trimming: 3 bases; J trimming: 9 bases; junction bases outside the gene matches: 9. This CDR3 reads CASSIELGQGAGQYF. CDR3 nucleotides: TGTGCCAGTAGTATCGAGCTGGGACAGGGGGCCGGGCAGTACTTC.

The chain links TRBV6-5 to TRBJ2-7; TRBD1 agrees at 9 bases. Germline assignment: CDR1 MNHEY and CDR2 SVGAGI. This CDR3 is 15 amino acids long. V lost 6 bases and J lost 1; bases outside the gene matches: 7. The CDR3 DNA reads as TGTGCCAGCAGCCGAACCGGGACAGGGTCCTACGAGCAGTACTTC. It translates to CASSRTGTGSYEQYF.

This CDR3 reads CASSIGYEQYF. Written as DNA, the CDR3 is TGTGCCAGTAGTATAGGTTACGAGCAGTACTTC. The chain recombines TRBV19 with TRBJ2-7; D ambiguous. Germline CDR1 reads LNHDA; CDR2 reads SQIVND (reference sequence). The V end was cut by 1 base, the J end by 4 bases, with 2 bases between. The CDR3 extends over 11 amino acids.

This chain joins TRBV5-1 and TRBJ1-1; a weak D match, TRBD1 (5 bases). The germline V gene has CDR1 SGHRS and CDR2 YFSETQ. The V and J ends lost 2 bases and 6 bases respectively, with 8 bases between them. CDR3 size: 12 residues. CDR3 loop: CASSLWGAEAFF. The CDR3 nucleotides are TGCGCCAGCAGCTTATGGGGCGCTGAAGCTTTCTTT.

The chain employs TRBV9 and TRBJ2-1, with TRBD2 matching 13 bases. This CDR3 has 16 amino acids. The ends lost 2 bases at V and 6 bases at J; junction bases unmatched: 5. In germline, CDR1 is SGDLS, CDR2 YYNGEE. The CDR3 region has the DNA TGTGCCAGCAGCGTCGCCGGGACTAGCGGGATCAATGAGCAGTTCTTC. Translated: CASSVAGTSGINEQFF.

The chain combines TRBV5-1 with TRBJ1-2, with 7 bases fitting TRBD1. V trimming: 4 bases; J trimming: 3 bases; junction bases outside the gene matches: 3. This CDR3 is 13 amino acids long. Per germline, CDR1 SGHRS and CDR2 YFSETQ. CDR3 sequence reads: CASSDRVDYGYTF. CDR3 nucleotide sequence: TGCGCCAGCAGCGACAGGGTGGACTATGGCTACACCTTC.

V is TRBV27 and J is TRBJ1-5; TRBD1 is a possible D gene (6 bases). From germline, CDR1 is MNHEY and CDR2 SMNVEV (reference sequence). This CDR3 contains 14 residues. V was trimmed by 6 bases and J by 2 bases, leaving 11 bases between them. CDR3 DNA sequence: TGTGCCAGCAGGCGGACAGTCGGCAATCAGCCCCAGCATTTT. This encodes CASRRTVGNQPQHF.

The chain joins TRBV6-5 to TRBJ2-1, with TRBD1 matching over 10 bases. Losses at the gene ends were 6 bases for V and 3 bases for J; bases not matched to a gene: 5. Germline V gene sequence: CDR1 MNHEY, CDR2 SVGAGI. CDR3 size: 15 residues. CDR3 sequence: CASSPTGGVYNEQFF. The CDR3 DNA sequence: TGTGCCAGCAGCCCGACAGGGGGCGTCTACAATGAGCAGTTCTTC.

The chain recombines TRBV10-1 with TRBJ2-7, with D hard to call. CDR1 is WNHNN, CDR2 SYGVQD, per germline (reference sequence). Trimming left V 6 bases short and J 0 bases short, with 12 bases between. The CDR3 totals 14 residues. The CDR3 region has the DNA TGCGCCAGCAGCGCCACTCTGAACTCCTACGAGCAGTACTTC. It encodes CASSATLNSYEQYF.

V is TRBV11-3 and J is TRBJ2-5; tentatively, D is TRBD2 (5 bases). The CDR3 covers 12 residues. V gave up 5 bases and J gave up 1 base, with 5 bases separating them. Germline CDR1 SGHNT, CDR2 YENEEA. CDR3 sequence reads: CASSGLQETQYF. In DNA form, the CDR3 reads TGTGCCAGCAGCGGACTCCAAGAGACCCAGTACTTC.

The chain is built from TRBV10-3 and TRBJ2-2, with a weak D call TRBD2 (7 bases). Germline V gene sequence: CDR1 ENHRY, CDR2 SYGVKD. Between the trimmed V and J ends, which lost 8 bases and 5 bases, there was a span of 21 bases. The CDR3 sequence is 16 residues long. CDR3 in amino acids: CAIAPGGVTGTGELFF. CDR3 bases: TGTGCCATCGCCCCGGGGGGCGTTACAGGAACCGGGGAGCTGTTTTTT.

The V and J genes are TRBV5-4 and TRBJ2-5, with D perhaps matching TRBD1 (5 bases). CDR3 length equals 13 residues. Germline lookup yields CDR1 SGHNT and CDR2 YYREEE (reference sequence). V lost 5 bases and J lost 2, with 10 bases in between. CDR3 in DNA: TGTGCCAGCAGTCCTGACAGACAAGAGACCCAGTACTTC. Its translation is CASSPDRQETQYF.

The rearrangement links TRBV19 to TRBJ2-7, with 7 bases lining up with TRBD1. V gave up 0 bases and J gave up 1 base; unmatched junction bases: 3. There are 15 residues in the CDR3. The germline V gene encodes CDR1 LNHDA and CDR2 SQIVND (reference sequence). The CDR3 sequence: CASSIDPDRSYEQYF. The CDR3 nucleotides read TGTGCCAGTAGTATAGACCCGGACAGGTCCTACGAGCAGTACTTC.

This rearrangement joins TRBV13 to TRBJ2-7; D is perhaps TRBD2 (7 bases). The germline V and J ends were trimmed by 0 bases and 2 bases, with 14 bases remaining between them. Germline CDR1 is PRHDT and CDR2 is FYEKMQ (reference sequence). The CDR3 is made up of 16 amino acids. The CDR3 DNA follows: TGTGCCAGCAGCTTAGGAGTCGGGGGGCGAGCCTACGAGCAGTACTTC. Translation gives CASSLGVGGRAYEQYF. The full variable domain, completed using reference TRBV13 and TRBJ2-7, is AAGVIQSPRHLIKEKRETATLKCYPIPRHDTVYWYQQGPGQDPQFLISFYEKMQSDKGSIPDRFSAQQFSDYHSELNMSSLELGDSALYFCASSLGVGGRAYEQYFGPGTRLTVT.

V and J are TRBV2 and TRBJ2-3, with a weak D call TRBD2 (6 bases). Germline values: CDR1 SNHLY, CDR2 FYNNEI. Trimming shortened V by 6 bases and J by 2 bases, and 21 bases separated the two germline ends. The CDR3 consists of 17 residues. In nucleotides, the CDR3 is TGTGCCAGCAGATGGCCCTTGACGGGGGTCCACACAGATACGCAGTATTTT. Protein sequence: CASRWPLTGVHTDTQYF.

The rearrangement links TRBV2 to TRBJ2-2; tentatively, D is TRBD2 (7 bases). The CDR3 runs 12 residues. CDR1 is SNHLY, CDR2 FYNNEI, per germline. Trimming pared 8 bases from V and 6 bases from J, leaving 10 bases between. DNA of the CDR3: TGTGCCAGCGGGGGGGGGCCCGGGGAGCTGTTTTTT. It is translated as CASGGGPGELFF. The full variable domain, in which reference TRBV2 and TRBJ2-2 provide the parts outside the CDR3, is EPEVTQTPSHQVTQMGQEVILRCVPISNHLYFYWYRQILGQKVEFLVSFYNNEISEKSEIFDDQFSVERPDGSNFTLKIRSTKLEDSAMYFCASGGGPGELFFGEGSRLTVL.